The 9 T cell receptor beta chains below were found in one sample sequenced in a study of T-cell memory formation after mild COVID-19. From the 5' RACE reads, TCRdb called clonotypes with MiXCR, one entry per CDR3 protein. The sample holds more than 100,000 distinct CDR3 sequences, approximately 5.9% seen once. Input material: PBMCs or a T cell subset sorted from them (not recorded which). These receptors all come from an adult woman who had mild COVID-19 (a few samples of this study predate the infection). Cell type and time point are not known.

The chain uses TRBV24-1 and TRBJ2-2; unclear D gene. This CDR3 region has 16 residues. Germline lookup yields CDR1 KGHDR and CDR2 SFDVKD. Trimming pared 1 base from V and 3 bases from J, leaving 11 bases between. The CDR3 nucleotides read TGTGCCACCAGTGATTTCGGCGCCCCGGACACCGGGGAGCTGTTTTTT. It yields the protein CATSDFGAPDTGELFF.

The J gene is TRBJ2-1, the V gene TRBV5-1; TRBD1 agrees at 8 bases. Germline V gene lookup returns CDR1 SGHRS and CDR2 YFSETQ. J lost 3 bases, V lost 0 bases, and 2 bases had no gene match. The CDR3 is 15 amino acids. The CDR3 loop reads CASSLGDRSYNEQFF. The DNA for the CDR3 is TGCGCCAGCAGCTTGGGGGACAGGAGCTACAATGAGCAGTTCTTC.

This clonotype has just a few counts. The V call is TRBV19, the J call TRBJ2-5, with a possible D match to TRBD1 (5 bases). This CDR3 contains 16 residues. Trimming left V 5 bases short and J 5 bases short, with 21 bases between. CDR1 is LNHDA, CDR2 SQIVND, per germline (reference sequence). The CDR3 loop is CASSPRTPASPETQYF. The DNA for the CDR3 is TGTGCCAGTAGTCCGAGGACACCCGCCAGCCCGGAGACCCAGTACTTC. Supplemented by reference TRBV19 and TRBJ2-5, the full variable domain reads DGGITQSPKYLFRKEGQNVTLSCEQNLNHDAMYWYRQDPGQGLRLIYYSQIVNDFQKGDIAEGYSVSREKKESFPLTVTSAQKNPTAFYLCASSPRTPASPETQYFGPGTRLLVL.

The chain joins TRBV7-9 to TRBJ1-2; D remains unclear. The CDR3 is 14 residues long. Trimming removed 1 base from V and 9 bases from J, with 15 bases in between. CDR1 is SEHNR, CDR2 FQNEAQ, per germline (reference sequence). DNA for the CDR3: TGTGCCAGCAGCTTAGAATCTGGGAAGAGGAGCTACACCTTC. Protein sequence: CASSLESGKRSYTF.

This chain joins TRBV7-9 and TRBJ1-1; D gene uncertain. The CDR3 is made up of 14 amino acids. Trimming shortened V by 3 bases and J by 1 base, and 9 bases separated the two germline ends. Germline CDR1 and CDR2: SEHNR and FQNEAQ (reference sequence). CDR3: CASSFSNTNTEAFF. The CDR3 coding sequence is TGTGCCAGCAGCTTCTCTAACACGAACACTGAAGCTTTCTTT. The whole variable domain, remainder taken from reference TRBV7-9 and TRBJ1-1, is DTGVSQNPRHKITKRGQNVTFRCDPISEHNRLYWYRQTLGQGPEFLTYFQNEAQLEKSRLLSDRFSAERPKGSFSTLEIQRTEQGDSAMYLCASSFSNTNTEAFFGQGTRLTVV.

This rearrangement joins TRBV10-3 to TRBJ2-5; 7 bases align to TRBD2. Germline lookup yields CDR1 ENHRY and CDR2 SYGVKD. V lost 6 bases and J lost 1; bases outside the gene matches: 8. The CDR3 has 15 residues. CDR3 coding DNA: TGTGCCATCAGCCCTTTAGCGGGTGTCCAAGAGACCCAGTACTTC. Amino acids: CAISPLAGVQETQYF.

This clonotype was detected only a few times. The chain joins TRBV15 to TRBJ1-1; D gene ambiguous. The ends were cut back, 0 bases at V and 10 bases at J, with 12 bases in the middle. In germline, CDR1 is LNHNV, CDR2 YYDKDF (reference sequence). The CDR3 totals 13 residues. The CDR3 sequence is CATSRDRQWVAFF. CDR3 coding DNA: TGTGCCACCAGCAGAGATCGGCAGTGGGTAGCTTTCTTT. The variable domain in full, completed from reference TRBV15 and TRBJ1-1, reads DAMVIQNPRYQVTQFGKPVTLSCSQTLNHNVMYWYQQKSSQAPKLLFHYYDKDFNNEADTPDNFQSRRPNTSFCFLDIRSPGLGDTAMYLCATSRDRQWVAFFGQGTRLTVV.

This clonotype was counted a few times. V gene TRBV3-1 combines with J gene TRBJ2-7; D unclear. Trimming took 10 bases from V and 1 from J, leaving 14 bases between them. Germline lookup yields CDR1 LGHDT and CDR2 YNNKEL (reference sequence). CDR3 length: 13 residues. The chain's CDR3 is CATSRSASYEQYF. The CDR3 DNA reads as TGTGCCACGTCTAGATCCGCATCCTACGAGCAGTACTTC.

The chain uses TRBV14 and TRBJ1-1, with TRBD1 identical over 7 bases. From germline, CDR1 is SGHDN and CDR2 FVKESK. Losses at the gene ends were 2 bases for V and 5 bases for J; bases not matched to a gene: 8. The CDR3 runs 15 residues. CDR3 sequence: CASSQLGQLGTEAFF. For the CDR3, the DNA is TGTGCCAGCAGCCAACTGGGACAGCTGGGGACTGAAGCTTTCTTT.